Below are 7 T cell receptor beta chains sequenced from a single sample in a study of regulatory T cells in long-lasting Graves disease. Arm-PCR of CDR3 regions with iRepertoire HTBI primers generated TCR beta libraries. TCRdb re-derived calls from the multiplex PCR reads in MiXCR, one entry per CDR3 protein. The sample has under 700,000 distinct CDR3 sequences; 15% to 20% are singletons. The time point was: newly diagnosed GD, antithyroid drugs for less than 3 months. The TCR library was made from RNA that had been extracted from PBMCs in TRIzol. The same data also contributed to another study, on T cells in Graves' hyperthyroidism and ophthalmopathy.

This sample comprised peripheral blood mononuclear cells (PBMCs), obtained at new diagnosis, from a patient treated with antithyroid drugs. The receptors originated from a woman aged 40 to 65 with Graves disease.

This chain links TRBV10-2 with TRBJ2-1, with D maybe TRBD2 (5 bases). Trimming removed 7 bases at V and 0 bases at J, with 13 bases between. Germline values: CDR1 WSHSY, CDR2 SAAADI. CDR3 length: 15 amino acids. Here the CDR3 reads CASNLDWSSYNEQFF. The CDR3 bases are TGCGCCAGCAACCTGGACTGGAGCTCCTACAATGAGCAGTTCTTC.

V and J are TRBV27 and TRBJ2-6; 8 positions match TRBD1. V shed 2 bases, J shed 0 bases, and the junction held 12 bases outside the gene matches. The CDR3 runs 20 residues. Germline V gene lookup returns CDR1 MNHEY and CDR2 SMNVEV (reference sequence). The CDR3 sequence is CASSLIRTGFMDSGANVLTF. The CDR3, as DNA: TGTGCCAGCAGTTTAATCCGGACAGGGTTTATGGACTCTGGGGCCAACGTCCTGACTTTC.

This chain uses TRBV6-1 with TRBJ1-3; possibly TRBD1 for D (6 bases). The CDR3 totals 15 residues. CDR1 MNHNS and CDR2 SASEGT come from the germline V gene. Trimming left V 10 bases short and J 3 bases short, with 19 bases between. Here the CDR3 DNA reads TGTGCCACCCTGACTGCCAAGGGGGTTGGAAACACCATATATTTT. Translated, it gives CATLTAKGVGNTIYF.

This clonotype was counted at least ten times. The chain employs TRBV13 and TRBJ2-3, with 7 bases fitting TRBD2. This CDR3 has 14 amino acids. V shed 0 bases, J shed 8 bases, and the junction held 5 bases outside the gene matches. The V gene's germline CDR1 is PRHDT and CDR2 FYEKMQ (reference sequence). CDR3 sequence reads: CASSLGQVAGTQYF. The CDR3, as DNA: TGTGCCAGCAGCTTAGGCCAGGTAGCGGGTACGCAGTATTTT.

Comment on this clonotype: This could be a read error, since a much larger clone is one nucleotide away. V gene TRBV7-2 combines with J gene TRBJ2-3; D is unclear. The CDR3 loop spans 17 amino acids. Per germline, CDR1 SGHTA and CDR2 FQGNSA. The CDR3 DNA reads as TGTGCCGGCAGCTTCAGGACCCACGGAGATGTCACAGATACGCAGTATTTT. Protein sequence: CAGSFRTHGDVTDTQYF. Full variable domain (rest looked up from reference TRBV7-2 and TRBJ2-3): GAGVSQSPSNKVTEKGKDVELRCDPISGHTALYWYRQSLGQGLEFLIYFQGNSAPDKSGLPSDRFSAERTGGSVSTLTIQRTQQEDSAVYLCAGSFRTHGDVTDTQYFGPGTRLTVL.

This clonotype occurred many times. The chain joins TRBV2 to TRBJ1-1; D is unclear. Germline lookup yields CDR1 SNHLY and CDR2 FYNNEI. The CDR3 is made up of 13 amino acids. Trimming stripped 10 bases from V and 0 bases from J, with 12 bases between. The CDR3 is CANSDTLNTEAFF. The CDR3 region has the DNA TGTGCCAACTCCGACACTCTGAACACTGAAGCTTTCTTT.

This clonotype has at least ten counts. V usage is TRBV7-8 and J usage is TRBJ1-4; D is undetermined. Germline values: CDR1 SGHVS, CDR2 FQNEAQ. CDR3 length equals 12 residues. The germline V and J ends were trimmed by 2 bases and 8 bases, with 6 bases remaining between them. The CDR3 loop reads CASSLQQEKLFF. The CDR3 DNA reads as TGTGCCAGCAGCTTACAACAGGAAAAACTGTTTTTT.